One and the same sample provided the 26 T cell receptor beta chains below, sequenced in a study of CD8 T cells in ankylosing spondylitis. Points from the study as a whole: Characteristic, it appeared, of ankylosing spondylitis blood was a TCR beta motif of several highly homologous variants.

Their specific antigens are unknown. TCRdb re-called the 5' RACE reads through MiXCR, storing one row per CDR3 protein. This sample has 700,000 to 1,000,000 distinct CDR3 sequences, with approximately 12% found just once. What was sequenced was blood, either unsorted or a sorted T cell fraction (not recorded which). The receptors originated from a male donor with ankylosing spondylitis.

The V call is TRBV10-3, the J call TRBJ2-6; no clear D gene. Germline CDR1 is ENHRY and CDR2 is SYGVKD. The CDR3 runs to 14 residues. With 5 bases removed from V and 2 bases from J, the gap between germline ends came to 7 bases. CDR3 sequence: CAISPFAGANVLTF. The CDR3 nucleotides are TGTGCCATCAGTCCGTTCGCTGGGGCCAACGTCCTGACTTTC.

This clonotype was picked up many times. The chain carries TRBV12-3 or TRBV12-4 and TRBJ2-2; D gene uncertain. The CDR3 length is 11 residues. With 6 bases removed from V and 6 bases from J, the gap between germline ends came to 5 bases. The CDR3 loop reads CASSSPGELFF. In DNA form, the CDR3 reads TGTGCCAGCAGCTCCCCCGGGGAGCTGTTTTTT.

This clonotype was counted a few times. The genes are TRBV5-8 and TRBJ2-1; tentatively, D is TRBD1 or TRBD2 (5 bases each). Germline V gene lookup returns CDR1 SGHTS and CDR2 YDEGEE. Trimming shortened V by 2 bases and J by 9 bases, and 9 bases separated the two germline ends. The CDR3 runs 12 residues. The CDR3 reads CASSFWGTEQFF. The CDR3 DNA sequence: TGTGCCAGCAGCTTCTGGGGGACTGAGCAGTTCTTC.

This clonotype was observed a few times. The CDR3 region is CAAGTLRGETQYF. The CDR3 DNA follows: TGTGCCGCCGGGACTTTAAGGGGGGAGACCCAGTACTTC. The J gene is TRBJ2-5, the V gene TRBV6-1; D possibly matches TRBD1 or TRBD2 (6 bases each). This CDR3 is built from 13 residues. Germline V lookup: CDR1 MNHNS, CDR2 SASEGT. Trimming took off 11 bases at V and 5 bases at J, with 18 bases between the two ends.

The chain joins TRBV5-4 to TRBJ2-7; TRBD2 aligns across 11 bases. Trimming at V came to 2 bases and at J to 6 bases, leaving 7 bases not matched to a gene. Per the germline V gene, CDR1 is SGHNT and CDR2 is YYREEE (reference sequence). This CDR3 comprises 15 residues. The DNA for the CDR3 is TGTGCCAGCAGCTTAGTAGCGGGAGGGCCATCCGAGCAGTACTTC. Protein sequence: CASSLVAGGPSEQYF.

This clonotype occurred a few times. This chain joins TRBV20-1 and TRBJ2-1; D is undetermined. This CDR3 comprises 12 residues. Trimming took 5 bases from V and 6 from J, leaving 11 bases between them. CDR1 is DFQATT and CDR2 is SNEGSKA in the germline V gene (reference sequence). The CDR3 region has the DNA TGCAGTGCTCCTCAAATGAGCAATGAGCAGTTCTTC. Its protein is CSAPQMSNEQFF.

This clonotype was found a few times. The chain combines TRBV20-1 with TRBJ2-2; D call uncertain. The CDR3 runs 15 residues. V lost 1 base to trimming and J lost 3 bases, with 12 bases between them. Germline lookup yields CDR1 DFQATT and CDR2 SNEGSKA (reference sequence). The CDR3 sequence: CSARVRQTDTGELFF. The CDR3 bases are TGCAGTGCTAGAGTAAGGCAGACTGACACCGGGGAGCTGTTTTTT.

V is TRBV6-2 or TRBV6-3 and J is TRBJ2-5; 7 positions agree with TRBD2. The CDR3 is 14 amino acids. V was clipped by 7 bases and J by 4 bases; unmatched bases: 9. Germline V gene lookup returns CDR1 MNHEY and CDR2 SVGEGT. The CDR3 nucleotides are TGTGCCAGCAAGTACCGGGGAGGGCGAGAGACCCAGTACTTC. This codes for CASKYRGGRETQYF.

This clonotype came up a few times. This sequence joins TRBV6-1 and TRBJ2-5, with D hard to call. Trimming shortened V by 6 bases and J by 4 bases, and 12 bases separated the two germline ends. This CDR3 region has 13 residues. Germline V gene sequence: CDR1 MNHNS, CDR2 SASEGT. The CDR3 is CASRAIRRETQYF. CDR3 coding DNA: TGTGCCAGCAGAGCAATTCGTCGAGAGACCCAGTACTTC.

The rearrangement uses TRBV7-6 and TRBJ2-7, with 8 positions matching TRBD1. CDR1 SGHVS and CDR2 FNYEAQ come from the germline V gene. The length of the CDR3 is 14 residues. V dropped 2 bases and J dropped 6; count of bases not matched to a gene: 6. CDR3 bases: TGTGCCAGCAGCTTAAGGCAGGGGGCTCTCGAGCAGTACTTC. It specifies CASSLRQGALEQYF.

The rearrangement links TRBV6-2 or TRBV6-3 to TRBJ2-2; 10 bases align to TRBD1. Trimming at V came to 6 bases and at J to 7 bases, leaving 8 bases not matched to a gene. Germline loops: CDR1 MNHEY, CDR2 SVGEGT. The CDR3 is made up of 15 amino acids. The CDR3 spells CASRRPGQGHGELFF. CDR3 nucleotide sequence: TGTGCCAGCAGACGACCGGGACAGGGGCACGGGGAGCTGTTTTTT.

This clonotype was found many times. The chain links TRBV12-3 or TRBV12-4 to TRBJ2-1; the D gene is possibly TRBD2 (6 bases). CDR3 size: 16 residues. The V end was cut by 5 bases, the J end by 0 bases, with 14 bases between. This chain's CDR3 is CASSPPGGSSYNEQFF. The CDR3 region has the DNA TGTGCCAGCAGTCCTCCCGGGGGAAGCTCCTACAATGAGCAGTTCTTC.

This chain joins TRBV29-1 and TRBJ2-2; 11 bases fit TRBD2. This CDR3 is built from 16 residues. Looked up from germline, CDR1 is SQVTM and CDR2 is ANQGSEA. With 6 bases clipped from V and 1 base from J, the junction kept 7 bases outside the gene matches. This CDR3 is CSVRSSGGKNTGELFF. The CDR3 nucleotides read TGCAGCGTACGCTCTAGCGGGGGGAAGAACACCGGGGAGCTGTTTTTT.

This sequence joins TRBV29-1 and TRBJ2-3, with 14 bases matching TRBD2. The CDR3 covers 16 residues. Trimming cost V 4 bases and J 1 base; bases outside gene matches: 4. Germline loops: CDR1 SQVTM, CDR2 ANQGSEA. DNA for the CDR3: TGCAGCGTTGTGGGACTAGCGGGGGTCGGCACAGATACGCAGTATTTT. It is translated as CSVVGLAGVGTDTQYF.

The J gene is TRBJ1-4, the V gene TRBV10-3, with 7 nucleotides matching TRBD1. The CDR3 extends over 13 amino acids. Germline lookup yields CDR1 ENHRY and CDR2 SYGVKD. Trimming took 8 bases from V and 7 from J; bases not matched to a gene: 7. The CDR3 nucleotides read TGTGCCATCGGGACAGCGGGAGGTGAAAAACTGTTTTTT. Translated, it gives CAIGTAGGEKLFF.

This clonotype came up a few times. The J gene is TRBJ2-5, the V gene TRBV20-1; possibly TRBD1 for D (6 bases). CDR3 length: 15 amino acids. CDR1 is DFQATT and CDR2 is SNEGSKA in the germline V gene (reference sequence). Deletions cut 0 bases from V and 4 bases from J, with 15 bases between. The CDR3 is CSARDARGKLETQYF. The DNA of the CDR3 is TGCAGTGCTAGAGATGCCAGGGGAAAGCTAGAGACCCAGTACTTC.

This clonotype was seen many times. This chain joins TRBV24-1 and TRBJ2-5; 7 nucleotides match TRBD1. This CDR3 spans 15 amino acids. The germline gives CDR1 KGHDR, CDR2 SFDVKD. With 1 base clipped from V and 5 bases from J, the junction kept 6 bases outside the gene matches. The DNA of the CDR3 is TGTGCCACCAGTGATTTTTTAGGGGGCAGGGAGACCCAGTACTTC. Translation gives CATSDFLGGRETQYF.

This clonotype has just a few counts. V is TRBV12-3 or TRBV12-4 and J is TRBJ1-2; D ambiguous. CDR3 length: 13 residues. V was trimmed by 8 bases and J by 1 base, leaving 11 bases between them. CDR3 in amino acids: CASGSIVNYGYTF. As DNA, the CDR3 is TGTGCCAGCGGAAGTATAGTTAACTATGGCTACACCTTC.

The rearrangement joins TRBV7-2 to TRBJ2-4; no clear D gene. CDR3 length equals 16 residues. Trimming pared 4 bases from V and 0 bases from J, leaving 13 bases between. Germline CDR1 reads SGHTA; CDR2 reads FQGNSA. The chain's CDR3 is CASSSRPWLAKNIQYF. The DNA of the CDR3 is TGTGCCAGCAGCTCGCGACCGTGGCTAGCCAAAAACATTCAGTACTTC. Complete variable domain (other parts from reference TRBV7-2 and TRBJ2-4): GAGVSQSPSNKVTEKGKDVELRCDPISGHTALYWYRQSLGQGLEFLIYFQGNSAPDKSGLPSDRFSAERTGGSVSTLTIQRTQQEDSAVYLCASSSRPWLAKNIQYFGAGTRLSVL.

This clonotype was recorded at least ten times. This chain joins TRBV29-1 and TRBJ2-3, with D hard to call. Germline assignment: CDR1 SQVTM and CDR2 ANQGSEA. This CDR3 region has 12 residues. Trimming shortened V by 4 bases and J by 6 bases, and 11 bases separated the two germline ends. CDR3 region: CSVVVSADTQYF. The CDR3 DNA follows: TGCAGCGTTGTGGTCTCGGCGGATACGCAGTATTTT.

This clonotype was recorded a few times. The chain links TRBV28 to TRBJ2-5, with 7 bases aligning to TRBD2. Germline-derived CDR1 and CDR2 are MDHEN and SYDVKM. Trimming removed 7 bases from V and 0 bases from J; junction bases left unmatched: 5. The CDR3 sequence is 14 residues long. The CDR3 nucleotides are TGTGCCAGCACTAGCGGTCTTTACCAAGAGACCCAGTACTTC. Translated: CASTSGLYQETQYF.

This chain uses TRBV20-1 with TRBJ2-5; TRBD2 is a possible D gene (5 bases). The CDR3 covers 13 residues. CDR1 is DFQATT and CDR2 is SNEGSKA in the germline V gene (reference sequence). V was cut by 2 bases and J by 7 bases, with 14 bases left in between. This CDR3 reads CSARSGALGTQYF. CDR3 coding DNA: TGCAGTGCTAGAAGCGGCGCCCTCGGGACCCAGTACTTC.

In its sample, this clonotype was seen a few times. The chain couples TRBV24-1 to TRBJ2-3, with D hard to call. V lost 3 bases to trimming and J lost 5 bases, with 11 bases between them. The V gene's germline CDR1 is KGHDR and CDR2 SFDVKD. This CDR3 is built from 14 residues. The chain's CDR3 is CATSDRYAGDTQYF. CDR3 DNA sequence: TGTGCCACCAGTGATCGTTACGCCGGAGATACGCAGTATTTT.

Only a few counts were recorded for this clonotype. This chain links TRBV2 with TRBJ1-2, with a tentative D call TRBD1 (6 bases). The CDR3 sequence is 15 residues long. Germline V lookup: CDR1 SNHLY, CDR2 FYNNEI. V was shortened by 1 base and J by 4 bases, with 13 bases between the two germline ends. The CDR3 DNA reads as TGTGCCAGCAGTGAAGATGGCGGACAGATCTATGGCTACACCTTC. Translation: CASSEDGGQIYGYTF.

This clonotype occurred many times. The rearrangement uses TRBV10-3 and TRBJ1-2; D is undetermined. The CDR3 is 11 residues long. V shed 10 bases and J shed 4 bases, with 10 bases lying between them. Germline V gene lookup returns CDR1 ENHRY and CDR2 SYGVKD. The CDR3 DNA sequence: TGTGCCAGCCGGACGGGCTATGGCTACACCTTC. Translated, it gives CASRTGYGYTF.

This rearrangement joins TRBV10-1 to TRBJ1-4, with D perhaps matching TRBD1 (5 bases). The CDR3 consists of 14 residues. V shed 6 bases and J shed 6 bases, with 14 bases lying between them. Germline CDR1 is WNHNN and CDR2 is SYGVQD (reference sequence). CDR3 sequence (DNA): TGCGCCAGCAGCCGACAGTGGGGCGATGAAAAACTGTTTTTT. It encodes CASSRQWGDEKLFF.